A selection of T cell receptor beta chains follows, all from one sample in a study of blood T cells in healthy people across ages. TCRdb reanalysed the 5' RACE reads using MiXCR and keeps one entry per CDR3 protein. The table lists hundreds of thousands of distinct CDR3 sequences, roughly three fifths of them singletons, with roughly 25% in the top ten. The sample was blood. Source of these receptors: a middle-aged man in good health. CDR3s include the opening cysteine and the closing phenylalanine or tryptophan. The D gene is left open where the match is weak. Clone size appears in some rows only: once, few, many, or a class for an expanded clone.

V	D	size	J	CDR3	DNA
TRBV7-6	TRBD1	-	TRBJ1-1	CASSLKGGRVNTEAFF	TGTGCCAGCAGCTTAAAAGGGGGCCGAGTGAACACTGAAGCTTTCTTT
TRBV4-3	-	-	TRBJ2-7	CASSQDGPGDTYEQYF	TGCGCCAGCAGCCAAGATGGGCCAGGGGACACCTACGAGCAGTACTTC
TRBV6-1	-	-	TRBJ2-7	CASQAGLSYEQYF	TGTGCCAGCCAAGCGGGTCTCTCCTACGAGCAGTACTTC
TRBV7-9	TRBD2	-	TRBJ2-5	CASSLARREAQNQYQETQYF	TGTGCCAGCAGCTTAGCCCGGCGGGAGGCACAAAATCAGTACCAAGAGACCCAGTACTTC
TRBV11-2	-	-	TRBJ2-5	CASSLVGGQYQETQYF	TGTGCCAGCAGCTTAGTAGGTGGCCAGTACCAAGAGACCCAGTACTTC
TRBV7-3	-	-	TRBJ2-3	CASSSVSSGYGDTQYF	TGTGCCAGCAGCTCCGTCTCATCTGGGTACGGAGATACGCAGTATTTT
TRBV10-3	TRBD1	-	TRBJ1-2	CAISQSTGTGNSGYTF	TGTGCCATCAGTCAGAGTACCGGGACAGGGAATAGTGGCTACACCTTC
TRBV7-2	-	-	TRBJ2-1	CASRRSDEQFF	TGTGCCAGCAGGAGGAGCGATGAGCAGTTCTTC
TRBV29-1	-	-	TRBJ2-7	CSVRRGQSYEQYF	TGCAGCGTTAGGAGAGGACAAAGCTACGAGCAGTACTTC
TRBV20-1	-	once	TRBJ2-1	CSASTGTHIFNEQFF	TGCAGTGCTAGCACCGGGACTCACATCTTCAATGAGCAGTTCTTC
TRBV10-3	-	-	TRBJ2-1	CAISALRQTNNEQFF	TGTGCCATCAGTGCCTTACGGCAGACGAACAATGAGCAGTTCTTC
TRBV12-5	-	-	TRBJ1-1	CASGLGPDTSNTEAFF	TGTGCTAGTGGTTTGGGTCCGGACACTTCGAACACTGAAGCTTTCTTT
TRBV28	TRBD1	-	TRBJ2-5	CASYSNRGSLGEQYF	TGTGCCAGCTACTCTAACAGGGGCTCGTTGGGAGAGCAGTACTTC
TRBV20-1	TRBD2	few	TRBJ2-3	CSANSGGVGDTQYF	TGCAGTGCCAATAGCGGGGGGGTGGGAGATACGCAGTATTTT
TRBV5-5	-	few	TRBJ1-2	CASSSRDHGYTF	TGTGCCAGCAGCTCCCGGGACCACGGCTACACCTTC
TRBV6-1	-	once	TRBJ2-5	CASEAVWQETQYF	TGTGCCAGCGAAGCGGTATGGCAAGAGACCCAGTACTTC
TRBV2	-	-	TRBJ2-3	CARSVGADTQYF	TGTGCCAGAAGCGTAGGGGCAGATACGCAGTATTTT
TRBV29-1	TRBD1	-	TRBJ2-6	CGVEDIGTDLSSGANVLTF	TGCGGCGTTGAAGATATCGGGACAGACCTGAGCTCTGGGGCCAACGTCCTGACTTTC
TRBV29-1	TRBD2	few	TRBJ2-3	CSTSGRQQDTQYF	TGCAGCACAAGCGGGAGACAGCAAGATACGCAGTATTTT
TRBV7-9	TRBD2	-	TRBJ2-5	CASSPWLAVQETQYF	TGTGCCAGCAGCCCCTGGCTAGCGGTCCAAGAGACCCAGTACTTC
TRBV20-1	-	-	TRBJ2-1	CSAAPPGVAGVNEQFF	TGCAGTGCCGCCCCCCCCGGCGTGGCGGGTGTCAATGAGCAGTTCTTC
TRBV9	TRBD1	-	TRBJ1-1	CASSPTGGWTEAFF	TGTGCCAGCAGCCCTACAGGGGGCTGGACTGAAGCTTTCTTT
TRBV20-1	TRBD1	-	TRBJ1-4	CSAREYRGQGNEKLFF	TGCAGTGCTAGGGAATACAGGGGGCAGGGTAATGAAAAACTGTTTTTT